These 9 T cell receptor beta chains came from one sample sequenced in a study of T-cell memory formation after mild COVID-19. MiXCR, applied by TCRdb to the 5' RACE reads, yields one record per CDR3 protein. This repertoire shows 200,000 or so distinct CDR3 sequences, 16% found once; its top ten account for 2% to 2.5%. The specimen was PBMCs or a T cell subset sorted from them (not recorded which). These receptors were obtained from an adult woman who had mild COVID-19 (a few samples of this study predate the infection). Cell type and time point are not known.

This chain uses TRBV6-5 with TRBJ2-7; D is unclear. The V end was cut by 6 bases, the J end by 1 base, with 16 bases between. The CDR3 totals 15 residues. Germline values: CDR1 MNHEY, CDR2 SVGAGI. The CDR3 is CASRKSTAHSYEQYF. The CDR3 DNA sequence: TGTGCCAGCAGGAAGAGCACAGCTCATTCCTACGAGCAGTACTTC.

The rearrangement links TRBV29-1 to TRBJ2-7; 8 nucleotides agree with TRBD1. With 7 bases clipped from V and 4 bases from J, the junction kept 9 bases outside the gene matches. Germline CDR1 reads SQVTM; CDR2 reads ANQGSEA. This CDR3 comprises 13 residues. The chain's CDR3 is CSASDRDLYEQYF. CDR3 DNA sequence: TGCAGCGCATCGGACAGGGATCTTTACGAGCAGTACTTC.

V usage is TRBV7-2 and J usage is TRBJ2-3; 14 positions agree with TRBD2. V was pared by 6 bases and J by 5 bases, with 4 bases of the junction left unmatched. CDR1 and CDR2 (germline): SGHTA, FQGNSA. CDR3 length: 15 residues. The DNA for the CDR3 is TGTGCCAGCAGTCCGACTAGCGGGAGGGTAGATACGCAGTATTTT. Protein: CASSPTSGRVDTQYF. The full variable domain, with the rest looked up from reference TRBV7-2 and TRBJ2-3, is GAGVSQSPSNKVTEKGKDVELRCDPISGHTALYWYRQSLGQGLEFLIYFQGNSAPDKSGLPSDRFSAERTGGSVSTLTIQRTQQEDSAVYLCASSPTSGRVDTQYFGPGTRLTVL.

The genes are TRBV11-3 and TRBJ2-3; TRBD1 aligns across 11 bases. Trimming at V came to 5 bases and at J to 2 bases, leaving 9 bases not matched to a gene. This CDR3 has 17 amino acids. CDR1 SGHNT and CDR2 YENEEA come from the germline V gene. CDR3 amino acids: CASSISGTGGFTDTQYF. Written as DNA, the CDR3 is TGTGCCAGCAGCATATCTGGGACAGGGGGATTCACAGATACGCAGTATTTT.

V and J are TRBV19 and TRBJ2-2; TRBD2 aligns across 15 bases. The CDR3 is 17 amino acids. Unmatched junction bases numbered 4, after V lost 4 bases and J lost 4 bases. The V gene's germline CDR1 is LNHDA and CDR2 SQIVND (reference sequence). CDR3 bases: TGTGCCAGTAGTAGGACTAGCGGGGGGGCAAGCACCGGGGAGCTGTTTTTT. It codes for CASSRTSGGASTGELFF.

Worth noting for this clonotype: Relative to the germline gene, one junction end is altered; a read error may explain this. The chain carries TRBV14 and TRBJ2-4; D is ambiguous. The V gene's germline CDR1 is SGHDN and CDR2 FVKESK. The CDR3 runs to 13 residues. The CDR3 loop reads CASSQVDKNIKYF. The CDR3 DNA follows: TGTGCCAGCAGCCAAGTCGACAAAAACATTAAGTACTTC.

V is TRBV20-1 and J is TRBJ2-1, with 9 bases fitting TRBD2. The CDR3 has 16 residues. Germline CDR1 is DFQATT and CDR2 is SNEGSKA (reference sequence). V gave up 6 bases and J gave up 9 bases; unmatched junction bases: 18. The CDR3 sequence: CSAPHLGASGAGEQFF. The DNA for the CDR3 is TGCAGTGCCCCGCACCTGGGCGCTAGCGGGGCGGGTGAGCAGTTCTTC.

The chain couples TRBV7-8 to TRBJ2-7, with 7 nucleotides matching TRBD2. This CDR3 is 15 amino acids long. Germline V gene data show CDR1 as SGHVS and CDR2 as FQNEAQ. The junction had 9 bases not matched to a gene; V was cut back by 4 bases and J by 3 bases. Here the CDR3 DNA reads TGTGCCAGCAGCTCATTTCGACGGGACTACTACGAGCAGTACTTC. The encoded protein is CASSSFRRDYYEQYF.

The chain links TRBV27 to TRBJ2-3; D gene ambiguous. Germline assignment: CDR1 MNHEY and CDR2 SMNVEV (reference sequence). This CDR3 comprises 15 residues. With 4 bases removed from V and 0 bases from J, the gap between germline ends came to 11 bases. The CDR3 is CASSWKEASTDTQYF. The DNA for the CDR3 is TGTGCCAGCAGTTGGAAGGAAGCTAGCACAGATACGCAGTATTTT.